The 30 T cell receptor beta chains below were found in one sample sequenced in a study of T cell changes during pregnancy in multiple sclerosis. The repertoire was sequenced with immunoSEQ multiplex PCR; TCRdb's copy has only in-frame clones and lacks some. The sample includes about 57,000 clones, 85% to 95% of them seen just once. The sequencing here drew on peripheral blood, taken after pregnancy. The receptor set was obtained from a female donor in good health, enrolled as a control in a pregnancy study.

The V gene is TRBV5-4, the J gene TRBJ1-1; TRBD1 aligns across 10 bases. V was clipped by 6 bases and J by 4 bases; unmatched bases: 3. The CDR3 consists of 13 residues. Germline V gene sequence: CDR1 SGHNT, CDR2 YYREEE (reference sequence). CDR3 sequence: CASTRTGGTEAFF. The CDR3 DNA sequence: TGTGCCAGCACAAGGACAGGGGGCACTGAAGCTTTCTTT.

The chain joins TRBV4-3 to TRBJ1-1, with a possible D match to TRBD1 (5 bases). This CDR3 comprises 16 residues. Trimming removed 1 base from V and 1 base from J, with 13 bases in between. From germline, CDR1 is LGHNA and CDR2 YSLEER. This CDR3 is CASSQGGGGWNTEAFF. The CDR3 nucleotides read TGCGCCAGCAGCCAAGGGGGTGGGGGGTGGAACACTGAAGCTTTCTTT.

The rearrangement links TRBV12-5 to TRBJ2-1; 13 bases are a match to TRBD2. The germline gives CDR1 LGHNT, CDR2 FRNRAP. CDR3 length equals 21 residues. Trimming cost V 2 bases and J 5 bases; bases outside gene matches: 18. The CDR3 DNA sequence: TGTGCTAGTGGTTTGTCCCGGGGACTAGCGGGACCCGCAGGGGGTAACAATGAGCAGTTCTTC. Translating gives CASGLSRGLAGPAGGNNEQFF.

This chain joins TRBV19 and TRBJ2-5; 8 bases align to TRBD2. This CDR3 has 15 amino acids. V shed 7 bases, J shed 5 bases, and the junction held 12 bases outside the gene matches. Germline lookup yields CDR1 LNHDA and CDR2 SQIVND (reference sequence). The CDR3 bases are TGTGCCAGTATGCCCAGCGGGAGAGCGGGGGAGACCCAGTACTTC. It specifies CASMPSGRAGETQYF.

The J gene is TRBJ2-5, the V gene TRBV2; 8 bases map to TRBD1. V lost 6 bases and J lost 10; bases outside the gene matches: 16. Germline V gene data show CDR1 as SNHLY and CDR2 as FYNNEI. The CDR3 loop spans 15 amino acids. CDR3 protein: CASRVPGQGSPSQYF. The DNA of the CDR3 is TGTGCCAGCAGGGTACCTGGACAGGGCTCCCCAAGCCAGTACTTC.

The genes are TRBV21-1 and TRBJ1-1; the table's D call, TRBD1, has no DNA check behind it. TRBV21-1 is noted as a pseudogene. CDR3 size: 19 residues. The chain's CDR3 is CASSKERQNGQEPNTEAFF. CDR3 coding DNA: TGTGCCAGCAGCAAAGAAAGACAGAATGGACAGGAACCGAACACTGAAGCTTTCTTT.

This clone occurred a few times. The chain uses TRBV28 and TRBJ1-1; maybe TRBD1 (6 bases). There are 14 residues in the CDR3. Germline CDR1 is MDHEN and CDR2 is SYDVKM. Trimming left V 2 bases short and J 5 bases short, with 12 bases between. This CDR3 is CASSLAGAETEAFF. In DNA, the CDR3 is TGTGCCAGCAGTTTAGCGGGGGCCGAAACTGAAGCTTTCTTT. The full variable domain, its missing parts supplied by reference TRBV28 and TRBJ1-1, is DVKVTQSSRYLVKRTGEKVFLECVQDMDHENMFWYRQDPGLGLRLIYFSYDVKMKEKGDIPEGYSVSREKKERFSLILESASTNQTSMYLCASSLAGAETEAFFGQGTRLTVV.

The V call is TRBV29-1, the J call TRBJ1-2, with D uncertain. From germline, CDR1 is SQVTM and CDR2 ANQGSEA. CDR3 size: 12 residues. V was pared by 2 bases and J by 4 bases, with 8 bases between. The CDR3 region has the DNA TGCAGCGTTGAAAGAGGGATCTATGGCTACACCTTC. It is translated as CSVERGIYGYTF.

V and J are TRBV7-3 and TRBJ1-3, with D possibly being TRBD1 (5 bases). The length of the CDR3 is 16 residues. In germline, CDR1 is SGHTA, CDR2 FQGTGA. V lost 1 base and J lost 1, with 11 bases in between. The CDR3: CASSLSGGWSGNTIYF. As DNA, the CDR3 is TGTGCCAGCAGCTTAAGCGGGGGTTGGTCTGGAAACACCATATATTTT. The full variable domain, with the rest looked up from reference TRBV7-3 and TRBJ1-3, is GAGVSQTPSNKVTEKGKYVELRCDPISGHTALYWYRQSLGQGPEFLIYFQGTGAADDSGLPNDRFFAVRPEGSVSTLKIQRTERGDSAVYLCASSLSGGWSGNTIYFGEGSWLTVV.

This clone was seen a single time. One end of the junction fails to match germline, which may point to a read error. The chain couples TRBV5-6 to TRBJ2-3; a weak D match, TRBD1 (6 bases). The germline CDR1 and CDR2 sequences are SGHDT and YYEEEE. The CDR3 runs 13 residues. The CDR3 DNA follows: TGTGCCAGCAGCGCGGACAGCACAAATACGCAGTATTTT. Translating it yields CASSADSTNTQYF.

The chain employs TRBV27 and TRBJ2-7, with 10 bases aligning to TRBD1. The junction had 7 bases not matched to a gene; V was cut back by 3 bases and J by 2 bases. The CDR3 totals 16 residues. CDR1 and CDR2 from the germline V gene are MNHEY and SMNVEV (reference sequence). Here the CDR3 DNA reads TGTGCCAGCAGTTTGTCGTCGGGACAGGGGACCTACGAGCAGTACTTC. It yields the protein CASSLSSGQGTYEQYF.

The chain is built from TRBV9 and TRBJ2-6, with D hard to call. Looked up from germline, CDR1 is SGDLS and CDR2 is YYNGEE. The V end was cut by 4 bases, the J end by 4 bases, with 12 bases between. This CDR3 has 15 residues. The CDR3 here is CASSLNLGGANVLTF. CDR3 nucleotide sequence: TGTGCCAGCAGCCTTAACCTGGGCGGGGCCAACGTCCTGACTTTC.

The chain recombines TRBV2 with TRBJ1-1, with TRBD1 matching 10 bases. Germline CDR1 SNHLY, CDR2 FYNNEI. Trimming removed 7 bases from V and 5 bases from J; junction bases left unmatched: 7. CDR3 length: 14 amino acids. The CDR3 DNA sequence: TGTGCCAGCACCCGACAGGGGGCGCAGACTGAAGCTTTCTTT. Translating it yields CASTRQGAQTEAFF.

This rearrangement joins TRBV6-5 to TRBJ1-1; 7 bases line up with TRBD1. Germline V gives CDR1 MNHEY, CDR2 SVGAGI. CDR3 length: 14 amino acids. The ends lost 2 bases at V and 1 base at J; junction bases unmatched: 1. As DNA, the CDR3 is TGTGCCAGCAGTTACGACAGGGAGAACACTGAAGCTTTCTTT. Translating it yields CASSYDRENTEAFF.

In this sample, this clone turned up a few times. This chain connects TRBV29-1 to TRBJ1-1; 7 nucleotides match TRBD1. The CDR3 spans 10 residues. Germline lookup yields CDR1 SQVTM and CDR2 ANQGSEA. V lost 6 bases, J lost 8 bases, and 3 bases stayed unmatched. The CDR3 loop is CSVTTGEAFF. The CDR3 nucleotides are TGCAGCGTCACGACAGGGGAAGCTTTCTTT.

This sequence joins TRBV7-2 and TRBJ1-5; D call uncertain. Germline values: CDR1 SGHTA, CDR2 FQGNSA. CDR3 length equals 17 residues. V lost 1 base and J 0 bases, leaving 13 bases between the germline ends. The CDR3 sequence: CASSLVGGPHSNQPQHF. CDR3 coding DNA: TGTGCCAGCAGCTTAGTGGGAGGACCGCATAGCAATCAGCCCCAGCATTTT.

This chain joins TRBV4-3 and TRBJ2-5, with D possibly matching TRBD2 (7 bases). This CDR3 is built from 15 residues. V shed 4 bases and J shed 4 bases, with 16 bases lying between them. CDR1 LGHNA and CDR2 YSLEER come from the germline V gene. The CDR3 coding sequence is TGCGCCAGCAGCCCCGGGGGGCAGACCGTAGAGACCCAGTACTTC. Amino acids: CASSPGGQTVETQYF.

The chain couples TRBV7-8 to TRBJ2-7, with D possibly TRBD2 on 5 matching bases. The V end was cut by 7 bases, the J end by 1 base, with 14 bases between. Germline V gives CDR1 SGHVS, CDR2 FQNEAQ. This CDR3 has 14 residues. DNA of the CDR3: TGTGCCAGCACCAATAGAGGGAGATCCTACGAGCAGTACTTC. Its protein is CASTNRGRSYEQYF.

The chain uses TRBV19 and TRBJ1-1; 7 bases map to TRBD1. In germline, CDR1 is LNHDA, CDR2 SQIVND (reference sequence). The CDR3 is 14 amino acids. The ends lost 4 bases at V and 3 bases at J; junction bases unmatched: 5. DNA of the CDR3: TGTGCCAGTAGTACTATAGACAGGGACACTGAAGCTTTCTTT. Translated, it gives CASSTIDRDTEAFF.

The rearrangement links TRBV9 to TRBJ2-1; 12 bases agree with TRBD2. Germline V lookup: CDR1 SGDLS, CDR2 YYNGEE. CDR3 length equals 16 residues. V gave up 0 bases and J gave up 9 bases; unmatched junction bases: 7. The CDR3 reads CASSVGGLAGSGEQFF. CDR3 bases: TGTGCCAGCAGCGTAGGAGGACTAGCGGGGTCCGGTGAGCAGTTCTTC.

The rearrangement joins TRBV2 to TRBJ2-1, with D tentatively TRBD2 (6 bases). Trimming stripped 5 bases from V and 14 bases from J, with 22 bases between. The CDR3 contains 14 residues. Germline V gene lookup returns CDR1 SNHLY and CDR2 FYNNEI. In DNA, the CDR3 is TGTGCCAGCAGTCCTATTCTCGGGGGAGTAGCGAAGTTCTTC. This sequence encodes CASSPILGGVAKFF.

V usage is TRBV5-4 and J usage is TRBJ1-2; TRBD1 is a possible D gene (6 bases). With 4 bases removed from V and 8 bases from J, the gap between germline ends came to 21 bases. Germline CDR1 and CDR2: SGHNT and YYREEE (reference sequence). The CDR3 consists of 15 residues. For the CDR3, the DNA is TGTGCCAGCAGCCTTGACCAAGGGGGGGCGCAAGGCTACACCTTC. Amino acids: CASSLDQGGAQGYTF.

The CDR3 nucleotides are TGTGCCAGCAGCCCTATAGCAGATACGCAGTATTTT. Translated: CASSPIADTQYF. V and J are TRBV27 and TRBJ2-3; D is undetermined. CDR1 and CDR2 (germline): MNHEY, SMNVEV (reference sequence). The CDR3 loop spans 12 amino acids. V shed 6 bases and J shed 4 bases, with 8 bases lying between them.

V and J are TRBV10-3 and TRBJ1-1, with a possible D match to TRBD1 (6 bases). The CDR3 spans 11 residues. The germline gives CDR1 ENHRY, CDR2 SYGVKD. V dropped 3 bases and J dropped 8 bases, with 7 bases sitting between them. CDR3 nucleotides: TGTGCCATCAGTGAAGACAGGGAAGCTTTCTTT. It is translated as CAISEDREAFF.

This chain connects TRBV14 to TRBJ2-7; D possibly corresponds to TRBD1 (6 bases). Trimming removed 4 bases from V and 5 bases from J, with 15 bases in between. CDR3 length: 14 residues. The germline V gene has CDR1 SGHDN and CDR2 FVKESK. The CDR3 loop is CASSLLGDKDEQYF. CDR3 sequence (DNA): TGTGCCAGCAGCCTCCTAGGGGACAAGGACGAGCAGTACTTC. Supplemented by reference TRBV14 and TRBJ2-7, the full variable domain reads EAGVTQFPSHSVIEKGQTVTLRCDPISGHDNLYWYRRVMGKEIKFLLHFVKESKQDESGMPNNRFLAERTGGTYSTLKVQPAELEDSGVYFCASSLLGDKDEQYFGPGTRLTVT.

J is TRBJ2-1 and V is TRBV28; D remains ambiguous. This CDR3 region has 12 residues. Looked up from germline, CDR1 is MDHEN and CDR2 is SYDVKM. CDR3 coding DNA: TGTGTTTCTAGGAGTGCCTACAATGAGCAGTTCTTC. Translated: CVSRSAYNEQFF.

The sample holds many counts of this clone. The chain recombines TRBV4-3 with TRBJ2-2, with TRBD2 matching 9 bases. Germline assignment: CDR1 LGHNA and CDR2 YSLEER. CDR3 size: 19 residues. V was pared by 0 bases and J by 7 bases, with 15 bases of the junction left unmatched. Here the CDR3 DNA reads TGCGCCAGCAGCCAAGATCGGCTCGAGGTAGCGGGAGAACTCGGGGAGCTGTTTTTT. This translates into CASSQDRLEVAGELGELFF.

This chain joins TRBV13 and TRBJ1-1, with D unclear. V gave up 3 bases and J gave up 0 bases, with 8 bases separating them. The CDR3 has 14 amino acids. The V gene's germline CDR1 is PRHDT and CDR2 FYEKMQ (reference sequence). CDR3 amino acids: CASSFASLNTEAFF. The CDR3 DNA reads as TGTGCCAGCAGCTTCGCGTCTCTGAACACTGAAGCTTTCTTT.

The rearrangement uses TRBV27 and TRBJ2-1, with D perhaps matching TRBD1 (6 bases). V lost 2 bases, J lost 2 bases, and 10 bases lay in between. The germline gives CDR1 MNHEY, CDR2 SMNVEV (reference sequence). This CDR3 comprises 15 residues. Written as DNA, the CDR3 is TGTGCCAGCAGTTTACAGGCAGGGGCCTACAATGAGCAGTTCTTC. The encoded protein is CASSLQAGAYNEQFF.

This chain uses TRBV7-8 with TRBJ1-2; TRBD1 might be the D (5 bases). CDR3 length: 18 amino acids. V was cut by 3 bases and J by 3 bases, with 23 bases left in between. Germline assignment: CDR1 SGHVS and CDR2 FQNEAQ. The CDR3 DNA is TGTGCCAGCAGCTTTGGTGGACGCCTGCGAATAGGGGACTATGGCTACACCTTC. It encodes CASSFGGRLRIGDYGYTF.